This section outlines one T cell receptor (beta chain) sequence together with its context. Antigen unknown. The sample is drawn from a study of T cells after yellow fever vaccination. Notes on the study in general: On re-exposure, the response was weaker but peaked faster, at day 5 versus 15.

Germline V gives CDR1 SGHTA, CDR2 FQGNSA. The CDR3 length is 14 residues. The V end was cut by 5 bases, the J end by 2 bases, with 12 bases between. Via MiXCR, TCRdb re-called the 5' RACE reads, giving one row per CDR3 protein. This sample has 300,000 to 400,000 distinct CDR3 sequences; over 5% occur once, and the top ten carry about 15%. This rearrangement joins TRBV7-2 to TRBJ2-5, with D possibly matching TRBD1 (6 bases). The material sequenced was PBMCs, taken 5 days after the yellow fever booster vaccination. This receptor was obtained from a man aged 30-40 years who received the YFV17D yellow fever vaccine. This CDR3 is CASSPPGTQETQYF. The CDR3 bases are TGTGCCAGCAGCCCTCCGGGGACACAAGAGACCCAGTACTTC. Looking up the rest from reference TRBV7-2 and TRBJ2-5 gives the full variable domain: GAGVSQSPSNKVTEKGKDVELRCDPISGHTALYWYRQSLGQGLEFLIYFQGNSAPDKSGLPSDRFSAERTGGSVSTLTIQRTQQEDSAVYLCASSPPGTQETQYFGPGTRLLVL.